This entry lists 13 T cell receptor beta chains sequenced from one sample in a study of cytomegalovirus exposure and HLA in healthy donors. Use of 60 Vbeta and 13 Jbeta primers characterized the PCR. Sequencing used immunoSEQ multiplex PCR; TCRdb keeps in-frame clones, though not all of them. Among around 100,000 clones, 75% to 85% were seen once, and the ten largest hold around 1.2%. What was sequenced was PBMCs. These receptors were collected from a woman aged 18-35 years in good health and CMV-seronegative.

The rearrangement joins TRBV10-2 to TRBJ1-6, with TRBD1 matching over 8 bases. The CDR3 runs to 15 residues. Germline V gene lookup returns CDR1 WSHSY and CDR2 SAAADI. Losses at the gene ends were 6 bases for V and 6 bases for J; bases not matched to a gene: 7. CDR3 region: CASSADRASNSPLHF. In DNA, the CDR3 is TGCGCCAGCAGCGCGGACAGGGCCTCTAATTCACCCCTCCACTTT.

V and J are TRBV25-1 and TRBJ2-2; D not resolved. From germline, CDR1 is MGHDK and CDR2 SYGVNS. The germline V and J ends were trimmed by 7 bases and 2 bases, with 8 bases remaining between them. The CDR3 consists of 13 residues. In DNA, the CDR3 is TGTGCCAGCACACAAACAAACACCGGGGAGCTGTTTTTT. This gives the protein CASTQTNTGELFF.

The chain employs TRBV18 and TRBJ1-1; D not certain. CDR3 length: 14 amino acids. Between the trimmed V and J ends, which lost 3 bases and 1 base, there was a span of 9 bases. Germline lookup yields CDR1 KGHSH and CDR2 LQKENI. The CDR3 loop is CASSPYFGNTEAFF. DNA of the CDR3: TGTGCCAGCTCACCTTACTTCGGGAACACTGAAGCTTTCTTT.

V usage is TRBV6-1 and J usage is TRBJ2-3; 8 nucleotides match TRBD2. V was pared by 8 bases and J by 2 bases, with 6 bases of the junction left unmatched. The CDR3 sequence is 14 residues long. CDR1 and CDR2 from the germline V gene are MNHNS and SASEGT. CDR3 in amino acids: CASRGGAHTDTQYF. In DNA, the CDR3 is TGTGCCAGCCGGGGGGGGGCCCACACAGATACGCAGTATTTT.

V gene TRBV4-3 combines with J gene TRBJ2-2; 7 bases fit TRBD2. The CDR3 consists of 16 residues. V gave up 5 bases and J gave up 3 bases; unmatched junction bases: 9. Per germline, CDR1 LGHNA and CDR2 YSLEER. Written as DNA, the CDR3 is TGCGCCAGCAGCTCTCGGGAGGCGGTCGACACCGGGGAGCTGTTTTTT. This translates into CASSSREAVDTGELFF.

The rearrangement joins TRBV2 to TRBJ1-4; D might be TRBD1 (5 bases). The CDR3 has 12 amino acids. Looked up from germline, CDR1 is SNHLY and CDR2 is FYNNEI. Trimming removed 7 bases from V and 4 bases from J, with 7 bases in between. CDR3 region: CASTDSNEKLFF. CDR3 nucleotides: TGTGCCAGCACCGACAGTAATGAAAAACTGTTTTTT.

This clone has a single count. Additional DNA sequences in this sample encode the identical CDR3. The chain links TRBV5-1 to TRBJ2-5, with 11 bases identical to TRBD2. The CDR3 contains 16 residues. V was pared by 4 bases and J by 3 bases, with 8 bases of the junction left unmatched. Looked up from germline, CDR1 is SGHRS and CDR2 is YFSETQ. This CDR3 reads CASSPRLAGPEETQYF. CDR3 DNA sequence: TGCGCCAGCAGCCCGCGACTAGCGGGGCCTGAAGAGACCCAGTACTTC.

This chain uses TRBV10-3 with TRBJ2-5; D may be TRBD1 (7 bases). Trimming removed 6 bases at V and 4 bases at J, with 12 bases between. Germline V CDR1 and CDR2: ENHRY, SYGVKD. This CDR3 region has 13 residues. CDR3 protein: CAISYRGGETQYF. The DNA of the CDR3 is TGTGCCATCAGCTACAGGGGAGGAGAGACCCAGTACTTC.

The rearrangement uses TRBV28 and TRBJ1-2; D may be TRBD1 (5 bases). The CDR3 covers 13 residues. Germline loops: CDR1 MDHEN, CDR2 SYDVKM. V shed 6 bases and J shed 4 bases, with 12 bases lying between them. Here the CDR3 reads CASRAGVSYGYTF. Here the CDR3 DNA reads TGTGCCAGCAGGGCGGGGGTATCCTATGGCTACACCTTC.

CDR3 coding DNA: TGTGCCAGCTCACCAGGGACAGGGATGACGACTGAAGCTTTCTTT. Translation: CASSPGTGMTTEAFF. This sequence joins TRBV18 and TRBJ1-1; the match to TRBD1 covers 9 bases. Germline trimming cut 2 bases from V and 5 bases from J; bases unmatched to any gene: 6. This CDR3 region has 15 residues. Germline lookup yields CDR1 KGHSH and CDR2 LQKENI. The whole variable domain, filled in from reference TRBV18 and TRBJ1-1, reads NAGVMQNPRHLVRRRGQEARLRCSPMKGHSHVYWYRQLPEEGLKFMVYLQKENIIDESGMPKERFSAEFPKEGPSILRIQQVVRGDSAAYFCASSPGTGMTTEAFFGQGTRLTVV.

The chain recombines TRBV7-8 with TRBJ1-1, with TRBD1 as a possible D gene (5 bases). V gave up 5 bases and J gave up 3 bases, with 13 bases separating them. Germline CDR1 reads SGHVS; CDR2 reads FQNEAQ. The length of the CDR3 is 14 residues. This chain's CDR3 is CASSPQQAYTEAFF. Written as DNA, the CDR3 is TGTGCCAGCAGCCCACAACAGGCCTACACTGAAGCTTTCTTT.

This chain connects TRBV10-2 to TRBJ2-7; 8 bases line up with TRBD1. CDR3 length: 14 residues. Germline V gene sequence: CDR1 WSHSY, CDR2 SAAADI. Trimming took 3 bases from V and 4 from J; bases not matched to a gene: 5. The CDR3 reads CASSETGGIYEQYF. CDR3 nucleotides: TGCGCCAGCAGTGAAACAGGGGGGATATACGAGCAGTACTTC.

The chain recombines TRBV5-1 with TRBJ2-3; 8 bases are a match to TRBD2. The V segment lost 3 bases and the J segment 4 bases; nucleotides outside the gene matches: 7. Germline V CDR1 and CDR2: SGHRS, YFSETQ. This CDR3 contains 15 residues. CDR3 loop: CASSSGTSESDTQYF. In DNA, the CDR3 is TGCGCCAGCAGCTCCGGGACTAGTGAATCAGATACGCAGTATTTT.